This entry lists 7 T cell receptor beta chains sequenced from one sample in a study of blood T cell repertoires in COVID-19. Assay: immunoSEQ multiplex PCR; the TCRdb copy retains only in-frame clones and omits some. The sample shows about 180,000 clones, 82% of them seen only once. Specimen: peripheral blood. The receptors derive from an elderly woman with active or convalescent COVID-19.

This clone has a single count. This CDR3 reads CASSARTSASTDTQYF. CDR3 DNA sequence: TGTGCCAGCAGCGCGAGAACTAGCGCGAGCACAGATACGCAGTATTTT. V and J are TRBV9 and TRBJ2-3; TRBD2 agrees at 7 bases. CDR3 length equals 16 residues. V was pared by 3 bases and J by 0 bases, with 7 bases of the junction left unmatched. The germline gives CDR1 SGDLS, CDR2 YYNGEE.

This chain joins TRBV10-3 and TRBJ1-2; tentative D call: TRBD1 (5 bases). Germline V gene data show CDR1 as ENHRY and CDR2 as SYGVKD. With 5 bases removed from V and 4 bases from J, the gap between germline ends came to 8 bases. The CDR3 is 12 amino acids. The CDR3 bases are TGTGCCATCAGTCCCGGGGGCTATGGCTACACCTTC. It translates to CAISPGGYGYTF.

The V gene is TRBV7-9, the J gene TRBJ2-3; D is unresolved. The CDR3 runs 13 residues. V lost 8 bases, J lost 0 bases, and 9 bases lay in between. Germline assignment: CDR1 SEHNR and CDR2 FQNEAQ (reference sequence). Written as DNA, the CDR3 is TGTGCCAGCTGGGCACATAGCACAGATACGCAGTATTTT. Encoded protein: CASWAHSTDTQYF.

The chain couples TRBV29-1 to TRBJ1-2; possibly TRBD1 for D (5 bases). Germline lookup yields CDR1 SQVTM and CDR2 ANQGSEA. The CDR3 is 11 amino acids. Between the trimmed V and J ends, which lost 1 base and 6 bases, there was a span of 6 bases. CDR3 residues: CSVEGGDGYTF. The CDR3 DNA reads TGCAGCGTTGAAGGGGGGGATGGCTACACCTTC.

V and J are TRBV19 and TRBJ2-7, with unresolved D. Trimming took 3 bases from V and 0 from J, leaving 9 bases between them. From germline, CDR1 is LNHDA and CDR2 SQIVND (reference sequence). This CDR3 is built from 14 residues. CDR3 protein: CASSIRPVSYEQYF. DNA for the CDR3: TGTGCCAGTAGTATTCGCCCAGTCTCCTACGAGCAGTACTTC.

V is TRBV6-4 and J is TRBJ2-1, with 8 positions matching TRBD1. Germline V gives CDR1 MRHNA, CDR2 SNTAGT. The junction had 12 bases not matched to a gene; V was cut back by 6 bases and J by 8 bases. This CDR3 has 15 residues. CDR3 region: CASSIGHGTGDEQFF. In DNA form, the CDR3 reads TGTGCCAGCAGCATAGGCCACGGGACAGGCGATGAGCAGTTCTTC.

The chain combines TRBV30 with TRBJ2-1; 11 bases fit TRBD2. This CDR3 comprises 14 residues. Trimming at V came to 5 bases and at J to 7 bases, leaving 7 bases not matched to a gene. CDR1 GTSNPN and CDR2 SVGIG come from the germline V gene (reference sequence). Here the CDR3 reads CAWRTSGSRNEQFF. The CDR3 DNA is TGTGCCTGGCGGACTAGCGGGTCTCGGAATGAGCAGTTCTTC.